The 16 T cell receptor beta chains listed next were all sequenced from one sample in a study of blood T cells in healthy people across ages. A second PCR, run for about 7 to 12 cycles, used a sample-barcoded 5' primer plus a J-beta primer mix. TCRdb reprocessed the 5' RACE reads with MiXCR, giving one entry per CDR3 protein. The data contain around 500,000 distinct CDR3 sequences, 27% of them singletons. These same records also appear under a second study, on T cells of mothers and their children.

The sequenced sample was blood. Every receptor here comes from a boy between 2 and 15 years old in good health.

This clonotype was picked up many times. V usage is TRBV7-9 and J usage is TRBJ2-5, with D possibly being TRBD2 (6 bases). The V and J ends lost 5 bases and 1 base respectively, with 17 bases between them. The CDR3 contains 16 residues. Germline V gene sequence: CDR1 SEHNR, CDR2 FQNEAQ (reference sequence). The CDR3 nucleotides are TGTGCCAGCAGCCCCCCGGGGGACGGCTCCCAAGAGACCCAGTACTTC. Its translation: CASSPPGDGSQETQYF.

The chain is built from TRBV5-1 and TRBJ2-1; D may be TRBD2 (5 bases). With 0 bases removed from V and 0 bases from J, the gap between germline ends came to 13 bases. The CDR3 runs 17 residues. Germline V gene data show CDR1 as SGHRS and CDR2 as YFSETQ. CDR3 region: CASSLVPSSSSYNEQFF. The CDR3 DNA reads as TGCGCCAGCAGCTTGGTCCCTAGCTCGAGCTCCTACAATGAGCAGTTCTTC.

The CDR3 is CASSLPGEEKLFF. DNA for the CDR3: TGTGCCAGCAGTCTACCGGGGGAGGAAAAACTGTTTTTT. The chain has TRBV6-5 and TRBJ1-4; D is perhaps TRBD1 (5 bases). CDR3 size: 13 residues. V was clipped by 5 bases and J by 8 bases, with 12 bases between them. The V gene's germline CDR1 is MNHEY and CDR2 SVGAGI.

This clonotype was detected only a few times. The chain has TRBV29-1 and TRBJ1-2; 8 positions match TRBD1. Per germline, CDR1 SQVTM and CDR2 ANQGSEA. The CDR3 has 14 amino acids. Germline trimming cut 4 bases from V and 4 bases from J; bases unmatched to any gene: 8. CDR3 protein: CSVGRQGMTYGYTF. CDR3 sequence (DNA): TGCAGCGTTGGCAGACAGGGGATGACCTATGGCTACACCTTC. Combining the CDR3 with reference TRBV29-1 and TRBJ1-2 gives the whole variable domain SAVISQKPSRDICQRGTSLTIQCQVDSQVTMMFWYRQQPGQSLTLIATANQGSEATYESGFVIDKFPISRPNLTFSTLTVSNMSPEDSSIYLCSVGRQGMTYGYTFGSGTRLTVV.

This clonotype was counted between two and nine times. A junction boundary mismatches the germline segment, possibly from a read error. This rearrangement joins TRBV7-9 to TRBJ1-2; 9 nucleotides match TRBD1. The CDR3 has 14 amino acids. Germline V gives CDR1 SEHNR, CDR2 FQNEAQ (reference sequence). CDR3 DNA sequence: TGTGCCAGCAGCCGGGACAGGGATGTCTATGGCTACACTTTC. Protein product: CASSRDRDVYGYTF.

This clonotype has a handful of counts. V is TRBV27 and J is TRBJ2-7, with 9 bases identical to TRBD1. The junction had 6 bases not matched to a gene; V was cut back by 1 base and J by 2 bases. The CDR3 covers 16 residues. Germline-derived CDR1 and CDR2 are MNHEY and SMNVEV (reference sequence). The CDR3 region is CASSLFVGTGPYEQYF. For the CDR3, the DNA is TGTGCCAGCAGTTTATTCGTGGGGACAGGGCCCTACGAGCAGTACTTC.

This clonotype appeared a single time. The CDR3 ends on some other residue instead of the conserved phenylalanine or tryptophan, so this is likely a read error. V gene TRBV5-1 combines with J gene TRBJ1-4, with D unresolved. Germline values: CDR1 SGHRS, CDR2 YFSETQ. The ends were cut back, 3 bases at V and 8 bases at J, with 17 bases in the middle. The CDR3 is 15 amino acids. The CDR3 DNA sequence: TGCGCCAGCAGCTGGGCCGGGAGTATTACAGAAAAACTGTTTTCT. It translates to CASSWAGSITEKLFS.

A single count supports this clonotype. The chain carries TRBV12-5 and TRBJ2-7; D ambiguous. V was clipped by 5 bases and J by 2 bases, with 7 bases between them. This CDR3 comprises 12 residues. Germline V gene sequence: CDR1 LGHNT, CDR2 FRNRAP. CDR3 bases: TGTGCTAGTGGTCCCCTTCCCTACGAGCAGTACTTC. The encoded protein is CASGPLPYEQYF.

The J gene is TRBJ2-1, the V gene TRBV20-1; D may be TRBD1 (6 bases). Germline V lookup: CDR1 DFQATT, CDR2 SNEGSKA (reference sequence). This CDR3 is built from 13 residues. Trimming removed 2 bases at V and 8 bases at J, with 13 bases between. This CDR3 is CSARRKSGDEQFF. In DNA, the CDR3 is TGCAGTGCTAGACGGAAGTCAGGGGATGAGCAGTTCTTC.

The chain has TRBV15 and TRBJ1-1, with D possibly being TRBD1 (6 bases). V was shortened by 1 base and J by 4 bases, with 13 bases between the two germline ends. Germline CDR1 reads LNHNV; CDR2 reads YYDKDF (reference sequence). This CDR3 contains 15 residues. CDR3 coding DNA: TGTGCCACCAGCAGAGTCACAGGGTTTGGCACTGAAGCTTTCTTT. It codes for CATSRVTGFGTEAFF.

The chain joins TRBV6-5 to TRBJ2-1; 7 bases are a match to TRBD2. The length of the CDR3 is 13 residues. The V gene end was trimmed by 10 bases and the J gene end by 7 bases; junction bases not matched to a gene: 10. Germline V gives CDR1 MNHEY, CDR2 SVGAGI. CDR3 coding DNA: TGTGCCACCACCCGGGGGGTTTATAATGAGCAGTTCTTC. Translating gives CATTRGVYNEQFF.

This clonotype was seen a few times. The chain links TRBV5-1 to TRBJ2-5; 9 bases agree with TRBD1. The CDR3 contains 15 residues. Germline V gene sequence: CDR1 SGHRS, CDR2 YFSETQ. The V and J ends lost 2 bases and 5 bases, in that order; junction bases with no gene match: 7. CDR3 protein: CASSLQGARKETQYF. The CDR3 nucleotides are TGCGCCAGCAGCTTACAGGGGGCGCGAAAGGAGACCCAGTACTTC.

The J gene is TRBJ2-5, the V gene TRBV19; 7 bases line up with TRBD2. This CDR3 is built from 14 residues. The germline CDR1 and CDR2 sequences are LNHDA and SQIVND (reference sequence). The trim removed 11 bases at V and 5 bases at J, leaving 14 bases unmatched. For the CDR3, the DNA is TGTGCCGGTAAGGAGCGGGGAAGCGGGGAGACCCAGTACTTC. Amino acid sequence: CAGKERGSGETQYF.

The rearrangement joins TRBV12-3 or TRBV12-4 to TRBJ2-2, with TRBD2 matching over 13 bases. CDR3 length equals 16 residues. After removal of 7 bases from V and 7 bases from J, the junction contained 9 bases not matched to a gene. The CDR3 DNA reads as TGTGCCAGCAAATTAAGGACTAGCGGGAGAGGCGGGGAGCTGTTTTTT. Its translation: CASKLRTSGRGGELFF.

CDR3 sequence: CAISDPGLLGNEQFF. DNA for the CDR3: TGTGCCATCAGTGACCCGGGACTCCTGGGCAATGAGCAGTTCTTC. The gene calls are TRBV10-3 and TRBJ2-1, with D maybe TRBD2 (6 bases). Trimming removed 3 bases at V and 6 bases at J, with 15 bases between. CDR3 length equals 15 residues. Germline-derived CDR1 and CDR2 are ENHRY and SYGVKD.

This clonotype was detected only a few times. The chain is built from TRBV3-1 and TRBJ2-5; the D is unclear. With the DNA end fitting TRBJ2-1 better, the J assignment may be wrong. The CDR3 totals 13 residues. CDR1 and CDR2 from the germline V gene are LGHDT and YNNKEL (reference sequence). CDR3 sequence (DNA): TGTGCCAGCAGCCCCGCGAGCAAGAGCGAGCAGTTCTTC. Translating it yields CASSPASKSEQFF.